The TCR beta chain under discussion was sequenced for a study of T cells after posttransplantation cyclophosphamide (dated by TCRdb to 2015 to 2016). About the investigation overall: Using TRB sequencing, the study followed how the T cell repertoire reconstituted after myeloablative bone marrow transplantation in which posttransplantation cyclophosphamide served as GVHD prophylaxis. Samples from around 40 PTCy-treated patients and 16 related bone marrow donors of those patients were subjected to antigen receptor sequencing. Blood from all 35 or so PTCy patients who had 1-year posttransplant specimens underwent TRB sequencing. Public TRB sequences were searched against a database of over 3,000 sequences associated with responses to pathogens, tumor antigens, self-antigens and alloantigens. TRB sequencing was also done on up to 3 additional blood samples from 2 to 5.2 years after transplant in 3 patients, and on pretransplant blood from several patients. Because TRA and TRB clonality were tightly correlated in fewer than 10 samples, subsequent TCR analyses were focused on TRB only.

The research as a whole found: At 1-2 months, donor-recipient similarity was low but rose over the first year, and the later blood repertoires were often dominated by donor CD8+ memory clones. Across fewer than 50 patients, TRB clonality was highly associated with recipient CMV seropositivity and CMV reactivation, and diversity in PTCy patients was similar to diversity in CNI/methotrexate controls. The TRB repertoires of T cells infiltrating skin or the GI tract showed only limited overlap with the TRB repertoires found in blood.

TRB sequencing was run on genomic DNA with either the immunoSEQ assay at survey resolution or the hsTCRB kit. Concerning the study's data processing: The immunoSEQ software handled the initial read processing, while the LymphoSeq R package was used for the repertoire analyses. Clonality was computed as 1 minus normalized Shannon entropy; Gini coefficient was also calculated for each TRB dataset. To infer phenotypes in unsorted samples, TRB sequences from sorted subsets of the recipient or donor were mapped onto unsorted samples from the same recipient. TCRdb carries this immuneACCESS record with in-frame sequences only. Its versions omit some clonotypes, under half of them owing to an unresolved V gene in the studies checked, with the rest unexplained. Clone size and the V and J calls come from that table; the DNA yielded D and trimming. The sample includes 15,000 to 18,000 clones, with 84% observed a single time. In total, the top ten clones hold over 4.5% of the sample.

The cysteine opens and the phenylalanine closes a CDR3 of 17 amino acids. Only the CDR3 region is kept as DNA, spanning 51 bases read in frame from base 1. The trim is 5 bases for V and 5 bases for J, with a gap of 24 bases between the germline ends. According to the germline V gene (reference sequence), CDR1 reads SSHAT and CDR2 reads FNYEAQ. The control cohort consisted of about ten patients who had myeloablative marrow transplants with methotrexate plus a calcineurin inhibitor and who were sampled 1 year after transplant. Mononuclear cells from peripheral blood and bone marrow were separated by Ficoll-Hypaque density centrifugation and then cryopreserved. Of note for this clone: Its binding antigen is unknown. It has no much larger one-base neighbor in the sample; base qualities were not kept. The sample holds other DNA sequences that translate to the same CDR3.

The specimen comprised PBMCs, sampled approximately 390 days after allogeneic stem cell transplant with calcineurin inhibitor and methotrexate. The sequence is built from TRBV7-7 and TRBJ2-5; tentative D gene TRBD2, with 5 bases matching. The origin of this receptor is a young adult male patient who received an allogeneic stem cell transplant from a related donor, was CMV-positive, and had no GVHD. Some T cells may derive from the graft donor when a transplant has been performed. The DNA reads TGTGCCAGCAGCCCCACAAGGCCTGGGAGCGGAACGGAGACCCAGTACTTC. It translates as CASSPTRPGSGTETQYF.